The T cell receptor beta chain described here comes from a study of graft-versus-host responses after intestinal transplantation. Background on the study: After anti-thymocyte globulin induction, recipients took tacrolimus and steroids for about 3 years.

TCRdb keeps only in-frame clones here, not all; method: immunoSEQ multiplex PCR. The sample includes over 75,000 clones, about 83% of them seen just once. This specimen was PBMCs, taken 255 days after intestinal transplant. This receptor was obtained from a human patient who received an intestinal transplant, so some T cells may come from the graft donor.

The CDR3 loop reads CASSPSTGVTEAFF. DNA of the CDR3: TGTGCCAGCAGCCCCTCGACAGGAGTCACTGAAGCTTTCTTT. The genes are TRBV7-9 and TRBJ1-1; possible D gene TRBD1, 6 bases. The CDR3 sequence is 14 residues long. V shed 5 bases and J shed 4 bases, with 14 bases lying between them. CDR1 and CDR2 (germline): SEHNR, FQNEAQ (reference sequence).